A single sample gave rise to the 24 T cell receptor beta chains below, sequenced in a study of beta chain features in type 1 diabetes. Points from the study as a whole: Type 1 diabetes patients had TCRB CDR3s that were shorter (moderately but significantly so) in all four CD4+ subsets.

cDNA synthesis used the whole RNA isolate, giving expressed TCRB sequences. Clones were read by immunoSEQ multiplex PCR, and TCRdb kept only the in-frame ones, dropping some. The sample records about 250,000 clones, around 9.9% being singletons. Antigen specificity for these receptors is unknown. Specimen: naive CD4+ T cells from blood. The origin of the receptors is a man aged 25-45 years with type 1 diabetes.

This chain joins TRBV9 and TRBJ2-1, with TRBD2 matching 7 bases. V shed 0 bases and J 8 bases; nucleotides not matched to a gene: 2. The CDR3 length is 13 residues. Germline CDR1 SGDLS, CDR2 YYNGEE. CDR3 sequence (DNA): TGTGCCAGCAGCGTAGGTGGGAGGGATGAGCAGTTCTTC. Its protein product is CASSVGGRDEQFF.

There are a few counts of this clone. The DNA of the CDR3 is TGCAGTGCTAAGGGGGACACTGAAGCTTTCTTT. Its translation is CSAKGDTEAFF. The chain links TRBV20-1 to TRBJ1-1, with a possible D match to TRBD1 (6 bases). The CDR3 is 11 amino acids. CDR1 and CDR2 from the germline V gene are DFQATT and SNEGSKA (reference sequence). V was trimmed by 4 bases and J by 3 bases, leaving 6 bases between them.

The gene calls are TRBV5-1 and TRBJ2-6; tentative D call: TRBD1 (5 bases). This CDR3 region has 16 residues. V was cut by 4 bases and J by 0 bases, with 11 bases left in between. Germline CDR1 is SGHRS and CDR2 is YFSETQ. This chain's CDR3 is CASSADTNSGANVLTF. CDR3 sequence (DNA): TGCGCCAGCAGCGCGGACACTAACTCTGGGGCCAACGTCCTGACTTTC.

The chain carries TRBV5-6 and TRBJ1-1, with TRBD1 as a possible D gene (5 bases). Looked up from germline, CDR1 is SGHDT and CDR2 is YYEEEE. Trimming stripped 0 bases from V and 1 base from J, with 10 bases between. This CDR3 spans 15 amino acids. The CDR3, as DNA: TGTGCCAGCAGCTTGGGTTACAGGACGAACACTGAAGCTTTCTTT. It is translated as CASSLGYRTNTEAFF.

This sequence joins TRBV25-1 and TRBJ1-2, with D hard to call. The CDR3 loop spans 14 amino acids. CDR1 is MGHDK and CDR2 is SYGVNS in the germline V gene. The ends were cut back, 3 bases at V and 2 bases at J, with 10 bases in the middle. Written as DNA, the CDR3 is TGTGCCAGCAGTGAGAGTGGCAGGAACTATGGCTACACCTTC. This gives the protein CASSESGRNYGYTF.

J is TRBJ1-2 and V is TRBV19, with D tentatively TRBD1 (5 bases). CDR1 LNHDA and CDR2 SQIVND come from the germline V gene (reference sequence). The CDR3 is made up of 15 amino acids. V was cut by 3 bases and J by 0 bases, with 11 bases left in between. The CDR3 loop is CASSITGSANYGYTF. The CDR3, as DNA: TGTGCCAGTAGTATTACAGGATCAGCTAACTATGGCTACACCTTC.

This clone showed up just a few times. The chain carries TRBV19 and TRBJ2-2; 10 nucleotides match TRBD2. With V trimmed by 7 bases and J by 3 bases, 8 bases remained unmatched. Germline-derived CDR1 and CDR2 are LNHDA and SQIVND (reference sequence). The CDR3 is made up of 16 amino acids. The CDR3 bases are TGTGCCAGTAACAACCAGCGGGGGGGCTACACCGGGGAGCTGTTTTTT. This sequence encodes CASNNQRGGYTGELFF.

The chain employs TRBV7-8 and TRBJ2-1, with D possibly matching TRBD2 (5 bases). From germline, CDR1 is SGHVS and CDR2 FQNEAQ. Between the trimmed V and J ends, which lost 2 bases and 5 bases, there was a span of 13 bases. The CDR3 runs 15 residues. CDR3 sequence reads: CASSLMASFHNEQFF. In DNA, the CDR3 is TGTGCCAGCAGCTTAATGGCTAGCTTCCACAATGAGCAGTTCTTC.

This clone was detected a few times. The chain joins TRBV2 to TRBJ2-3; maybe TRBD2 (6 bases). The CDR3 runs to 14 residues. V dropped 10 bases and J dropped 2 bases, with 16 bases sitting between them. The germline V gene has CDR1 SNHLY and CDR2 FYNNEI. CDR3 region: CATRPGLSTDTQYF. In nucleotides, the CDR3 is TGTGCCACTCGCCCGGGACTTTCCACAGATACGCAGTATTTT.

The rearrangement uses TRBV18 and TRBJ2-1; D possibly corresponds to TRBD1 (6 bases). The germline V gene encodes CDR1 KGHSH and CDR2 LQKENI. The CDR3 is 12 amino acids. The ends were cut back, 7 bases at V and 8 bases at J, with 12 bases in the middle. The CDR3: CASLTGSDEQFF. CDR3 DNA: TGTGCCAGCTTAACAGGGTCCGATGAGCAGTTCTTC.

The CDR3 sequence: CASSPAAGSSYEQYF. DNA for the CDR3: TGTGCCAGCAGCCCGGCGGCGGGGTCCTCGTACGAGCAGTACTTC. This sequence joins TRBV4-2 and TRBJ2-7, with D possibly TRBD2 on 6 matching bases. The ends were cut back, 4 bases at V and 4 bases at J, with 17 bases in the middle. CDR3 length equals 15 residues. From germline, CDR1 is LGHNA and CDR2 YNFKEQ.

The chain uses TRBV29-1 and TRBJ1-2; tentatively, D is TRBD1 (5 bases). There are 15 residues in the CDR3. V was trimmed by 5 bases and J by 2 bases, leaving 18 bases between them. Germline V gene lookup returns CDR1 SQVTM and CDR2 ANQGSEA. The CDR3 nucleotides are TGCAGCGTTCTTAGTAGGGGAAAAGCAAACTATGGCTACACCTTC. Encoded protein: CSVLSRGKANYGYTF.

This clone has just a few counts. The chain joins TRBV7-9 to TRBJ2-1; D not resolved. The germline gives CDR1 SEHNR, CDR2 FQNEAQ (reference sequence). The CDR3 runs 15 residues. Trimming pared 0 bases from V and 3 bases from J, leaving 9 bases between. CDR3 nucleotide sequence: TGTGCCAGCAGCTTAGCCCATGCCAGCTACAATGAGCAGTTCTTC. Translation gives CASSLAHASYNEQFF.

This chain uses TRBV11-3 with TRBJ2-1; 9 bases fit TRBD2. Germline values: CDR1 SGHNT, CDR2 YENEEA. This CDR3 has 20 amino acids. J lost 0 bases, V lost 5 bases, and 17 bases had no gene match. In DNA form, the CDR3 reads TGTGCCAGCAGCGTAACCGGGACTAGCCCCTTTGGTGGCTCCTACAATGAGCAGTTCTTC. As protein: CASSVTGTSPFGGSYNEQFF.

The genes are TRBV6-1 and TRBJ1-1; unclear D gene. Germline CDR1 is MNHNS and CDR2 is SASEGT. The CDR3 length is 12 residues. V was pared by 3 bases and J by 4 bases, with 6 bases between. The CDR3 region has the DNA TGTGCCAGCAGTGAGGTGGCCACTGAAGCTTTCTTT. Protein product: CASSEVATEAFF.

The chain's CDR3 is CATKAGRQADTQYF. The CDR3 DNA is TGTGCCACCAAGGCGGGACGGCAGGCAGATACGCAGTATTTT. The V and J genes are TRBV5-4 and TRBJ2-3, with D maybe TRBD2 (6 bases). This CDR3 contains 14 residues. Trimming left V 9 bases short and J 4 bases short, with 18 bases between. Germline lookup yields CDR1 SGHNT and CDR2 YYREEE (reference sequence).

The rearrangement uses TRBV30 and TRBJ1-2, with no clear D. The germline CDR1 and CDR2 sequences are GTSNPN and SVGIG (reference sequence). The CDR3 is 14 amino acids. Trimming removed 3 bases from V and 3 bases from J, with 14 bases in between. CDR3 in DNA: TGTGCCTGGAGCCTAATGAAAAACTACTATGGCTACACCTTC. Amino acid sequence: CAWSLMKNYYGYTF.

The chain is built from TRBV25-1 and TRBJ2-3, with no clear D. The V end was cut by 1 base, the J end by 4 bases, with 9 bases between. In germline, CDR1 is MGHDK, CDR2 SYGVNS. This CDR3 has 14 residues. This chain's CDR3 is CASSESGWADTQYF. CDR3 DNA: TGTGCCAGCAGTGAATCCGGGTGGGCAGATACGCAGTATTTT. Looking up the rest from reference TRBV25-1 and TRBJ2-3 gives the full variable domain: EADIYQTPRYLVIGTGKKITLECSQTMGHDKMYWYQQDPGMELHLIHYSYGVNSTEKGDLSSESTVSRIRTEHFPLTLESARPSHTSQYLCASSESGWADTQYFGPGTRLTVL.

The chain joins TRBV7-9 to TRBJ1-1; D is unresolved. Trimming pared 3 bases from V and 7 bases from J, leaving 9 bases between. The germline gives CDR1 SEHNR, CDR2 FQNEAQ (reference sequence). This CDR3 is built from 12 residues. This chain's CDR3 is CASSLRADEAFF. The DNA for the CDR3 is TGTGCCAGCAGCTTGCGAGCGGATGAAGCTTTCTTT. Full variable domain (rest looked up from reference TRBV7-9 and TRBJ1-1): DTGVSQNPRHKITKRGQNVTFRCDPISEHNRLYWYRQTLGQGPEFLTYFQNEAQLEKSRLLSDRFSAERPKGSFSTLEIQRTEQGDSAMYLCASSLRADEAFFGQGTRLTVV.

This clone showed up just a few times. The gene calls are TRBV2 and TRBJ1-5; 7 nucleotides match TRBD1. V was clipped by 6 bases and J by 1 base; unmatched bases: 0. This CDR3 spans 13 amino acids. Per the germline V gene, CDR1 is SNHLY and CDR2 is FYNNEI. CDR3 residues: CASRDRSNQPQHF. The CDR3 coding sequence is TGTGCCAGCAGGGACAGGAGCAATCAGCCCCAGCATTTT.

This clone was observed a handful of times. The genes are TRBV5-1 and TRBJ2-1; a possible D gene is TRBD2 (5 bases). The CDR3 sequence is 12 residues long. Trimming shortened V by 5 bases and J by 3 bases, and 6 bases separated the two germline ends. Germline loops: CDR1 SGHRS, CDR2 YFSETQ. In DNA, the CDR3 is TGCGCCAGCAGGGGAGTCTACAATGAGCAGTTCTTC. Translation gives CASRGVYNEQFF.

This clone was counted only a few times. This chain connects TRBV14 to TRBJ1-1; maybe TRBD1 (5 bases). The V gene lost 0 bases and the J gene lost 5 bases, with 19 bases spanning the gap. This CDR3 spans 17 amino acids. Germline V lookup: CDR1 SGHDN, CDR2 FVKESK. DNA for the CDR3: TGTGCCAGCAGCCAAGATTTGGGGTGGGGCTATCGGACTGAAGCTTTCTTT. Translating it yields CASSQDLGWGYRTEAFF.

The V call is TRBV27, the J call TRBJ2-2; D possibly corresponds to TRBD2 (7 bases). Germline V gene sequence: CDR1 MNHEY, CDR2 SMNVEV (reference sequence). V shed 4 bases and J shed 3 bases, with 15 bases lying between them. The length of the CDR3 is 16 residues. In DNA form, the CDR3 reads TGTGCCAGCAGTTCCCTCTCGGGGGGCCACACCGGGGAGCTGTTTTTT. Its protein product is CASSSLSGGHTGELFF.

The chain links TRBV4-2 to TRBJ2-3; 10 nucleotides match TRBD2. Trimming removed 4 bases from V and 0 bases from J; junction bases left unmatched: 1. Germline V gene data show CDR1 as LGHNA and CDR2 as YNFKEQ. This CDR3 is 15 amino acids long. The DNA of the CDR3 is TGTGCCAGCAGCCCGGGACTAGCGAGCACAGATACGCAGTATTTT. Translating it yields CASSPGLASTDTQYF.